The T cell receptor beta chain described here comes from a study of cytomegalovirus exposure and HLA in healthy donors. Vbeta (60) and Jbeta (13) primers were used in the PCR. The repertoire was sequenced with immunoSEQ multiplex PCR; TCRdb's copy has only in-frame clones and lacks some. Recorded for this sample: tens of thousands of clones. This CDR3 spans 12 amino acids. CDR1 is MNHEY and CDR2 is SVGAGI in the germline V gene. Trimming shortened V by 2 bases and J by 6 bases, and 7 bases separated the two germline ends. The receptor comes from a male donor in good health and CMV-seronegative. The specimen was PBMCs. This chain links TRBV6-5 with TRBJ1-2; D ambiguous. The CDR3 nucleotides are TGTGCCAGCAGTTACAGCCGTGATGGCTACACCTTC. It yields the protein CASSYSRDGYTF.